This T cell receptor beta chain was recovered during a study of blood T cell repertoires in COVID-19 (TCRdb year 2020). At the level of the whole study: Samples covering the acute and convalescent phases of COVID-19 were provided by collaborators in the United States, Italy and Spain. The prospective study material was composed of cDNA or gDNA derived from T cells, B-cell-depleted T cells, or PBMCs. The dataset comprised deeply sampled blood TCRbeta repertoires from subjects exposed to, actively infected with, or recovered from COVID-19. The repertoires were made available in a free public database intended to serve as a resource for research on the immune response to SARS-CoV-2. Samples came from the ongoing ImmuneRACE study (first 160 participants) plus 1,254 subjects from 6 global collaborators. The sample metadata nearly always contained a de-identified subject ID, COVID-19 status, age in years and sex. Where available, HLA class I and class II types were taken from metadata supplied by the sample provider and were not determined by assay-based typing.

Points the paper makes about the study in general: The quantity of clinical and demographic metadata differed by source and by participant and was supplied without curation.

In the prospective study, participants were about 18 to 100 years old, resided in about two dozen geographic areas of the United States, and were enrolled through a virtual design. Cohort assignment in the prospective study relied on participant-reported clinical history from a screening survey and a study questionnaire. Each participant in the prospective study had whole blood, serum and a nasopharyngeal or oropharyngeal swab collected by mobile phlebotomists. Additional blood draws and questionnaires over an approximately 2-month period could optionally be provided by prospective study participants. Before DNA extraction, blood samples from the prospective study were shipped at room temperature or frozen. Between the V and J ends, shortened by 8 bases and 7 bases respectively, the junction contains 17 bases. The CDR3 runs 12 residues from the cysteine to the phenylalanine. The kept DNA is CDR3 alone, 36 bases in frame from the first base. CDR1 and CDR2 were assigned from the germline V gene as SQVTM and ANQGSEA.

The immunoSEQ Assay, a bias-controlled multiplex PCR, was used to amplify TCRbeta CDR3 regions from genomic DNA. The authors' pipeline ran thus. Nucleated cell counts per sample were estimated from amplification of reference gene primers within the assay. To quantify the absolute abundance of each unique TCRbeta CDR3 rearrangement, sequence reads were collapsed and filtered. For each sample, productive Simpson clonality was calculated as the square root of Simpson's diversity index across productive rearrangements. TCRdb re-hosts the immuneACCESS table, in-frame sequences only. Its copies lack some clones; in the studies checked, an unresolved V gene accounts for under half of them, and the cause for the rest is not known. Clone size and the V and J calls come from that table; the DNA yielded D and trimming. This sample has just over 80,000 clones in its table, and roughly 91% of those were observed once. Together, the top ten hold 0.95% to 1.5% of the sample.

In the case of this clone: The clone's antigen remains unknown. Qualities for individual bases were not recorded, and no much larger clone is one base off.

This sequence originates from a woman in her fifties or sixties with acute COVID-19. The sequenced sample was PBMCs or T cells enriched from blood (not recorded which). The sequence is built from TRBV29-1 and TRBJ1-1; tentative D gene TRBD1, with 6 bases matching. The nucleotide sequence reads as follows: TGCAGCTTTTACGGGACACCAGATGAAGCTTTCTTT. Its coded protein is CSFYGTPDEAFF.